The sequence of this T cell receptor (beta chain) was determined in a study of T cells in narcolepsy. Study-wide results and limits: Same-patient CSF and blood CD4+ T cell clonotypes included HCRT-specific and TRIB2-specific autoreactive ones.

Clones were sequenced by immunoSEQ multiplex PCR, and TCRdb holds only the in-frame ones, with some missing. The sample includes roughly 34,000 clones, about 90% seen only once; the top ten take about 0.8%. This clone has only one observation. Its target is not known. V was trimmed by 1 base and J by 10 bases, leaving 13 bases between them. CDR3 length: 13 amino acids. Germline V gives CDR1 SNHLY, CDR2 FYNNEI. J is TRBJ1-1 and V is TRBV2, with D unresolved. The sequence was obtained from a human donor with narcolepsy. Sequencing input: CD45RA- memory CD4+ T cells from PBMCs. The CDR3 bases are TGTGCCAGCAGTGAAGGGGCCGGCCTGGTAGCTTTCTTT. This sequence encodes CASSEGAGLVAFF. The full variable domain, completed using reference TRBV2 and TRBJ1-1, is EPEVTQTPSHQVTQMGQEVILRCVPISNHLYFYWYRQILGQKVEFLVSFYNNEISEKSEIFDDQFSVERPDGSNFTLKIRSTKLEDSAMYFCASSEGAGLVAFFGQGTRLTVV.